This T cell receptor (beta chain) came from a study of T cell repertoires in cytomegalovirus infection. Background on the study: Public TCR beta signature analysis indicated the presence of both CMV infection and matching HLA type. Notes on the study in general: Across the ex vivo response, the dominant clonotypes were HLA-C-restricted CMV-specific TCR beta clonotypes. Identification of carriers of CMV plus the relevant HLA was achieved through cumulative public TCR beta family frequency.

This clonotype was observed a few times. The antigen is not known. TCRdb passed the reads through MiXCR, listing each CDR3 protein once. The sample shows more than 400,000 distinct CDR3 sequences, roughly 29% of them seen only once. The CDR3 has 20 residues. Germline V lookup: CDR1 SEHNR, CDR2 FQNEAQ (reference sequence). The V and J ends lost 5 bases and 5 bases, in that order; junction bases with no gene match: 20. The sequencing sample was made of PBMCs. The receptor was isolated from a human donor in good health (CMV status not recorded). Some clones in this sample may be carry-over from other donors' samples. The chain carries TRBV7-9 and TRBJ2-1, with 11 bases fitting TRBD2. CDR3 amino acids: CASSRRDREERLAGHNEQFF. The CDR3 DNA reads as TGTGCCAGCAGCCGAAGAGACAGGGAAGAACGACTAGCGGGGCACAATGAGCAGTTCTTC. The full variable domain, with the rest looked up from reference TRBV7-9 and TRBJ2-1, is DTGVSQNPRHKITKRGQNVTFRCDPISEHNRLYWYRQTLGQGPEFLTYFQNEAQLEKSRLLSDRFSAERPKGSFSTLEIQRTEQGDSAMYLCASSRRDREERLAGHNEQFFGPGTRLTVL.